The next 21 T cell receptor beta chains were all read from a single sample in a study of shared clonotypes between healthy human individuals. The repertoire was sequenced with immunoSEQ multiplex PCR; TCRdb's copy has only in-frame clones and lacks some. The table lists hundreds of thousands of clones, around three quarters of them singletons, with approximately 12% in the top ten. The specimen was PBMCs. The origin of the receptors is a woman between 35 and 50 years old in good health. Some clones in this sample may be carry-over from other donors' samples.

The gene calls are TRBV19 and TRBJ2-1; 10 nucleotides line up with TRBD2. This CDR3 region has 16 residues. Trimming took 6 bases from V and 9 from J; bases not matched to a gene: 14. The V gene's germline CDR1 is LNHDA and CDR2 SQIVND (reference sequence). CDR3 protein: CASRARSGRALGEQFF. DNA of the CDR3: TGTGCCAGTAGGGCGAGAAGCGGGAGGGCCCTGGGTGAGCAGTTCTTC.

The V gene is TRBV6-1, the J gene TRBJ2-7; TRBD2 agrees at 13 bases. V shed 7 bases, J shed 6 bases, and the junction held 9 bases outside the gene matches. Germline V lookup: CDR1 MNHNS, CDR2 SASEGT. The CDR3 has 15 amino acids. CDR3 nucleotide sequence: TGTGCCAGCACCTCACTAGCGGGAGGGATAAGCGAGCAGTACTTC. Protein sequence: CASTSLAGGISEQYF.

CDR3 sequence reads: CATSRGVSGTGGGYTF. For the CDR3, the DNA is TGTGCCACCAGCAGAGGAGTCTCGGGCACAGGGGGCGGCTACACCTTC. This chain links TRBV15 with TRBJ1-2; TRBD1 matches 9 bases. Looked up from germline, CDR1 is LNHNV and CDR2 is YYDKDF (reference sequence). This CDR3 spans 16 amino acids. The V segment lost 1 base and the J segment 8 bases; nucleotides outside the gene matches: 11.

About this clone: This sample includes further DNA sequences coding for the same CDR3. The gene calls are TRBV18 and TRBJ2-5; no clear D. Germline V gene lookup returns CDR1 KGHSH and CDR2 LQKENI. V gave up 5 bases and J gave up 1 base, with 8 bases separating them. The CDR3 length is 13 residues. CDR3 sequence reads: CASSRDRQETQYF. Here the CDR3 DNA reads TGTGCCAGCTCAAGAGATCGCCAAGAGACCCAGTACTTC.

The CDR3 reads CASNKQGVQETQYF. The CDR3 nucleotides are TGTGCCAGCAACAAACAGGGGGTACAAGAGACCCAGTACTTC. J is TRBJ2-5 and V is TRBV6-6; 8 bases line up with TRBD1. Germline CDR1 and CDR2: MNHNY and SVGAGI (reference sequence). The J segment lost 2 bases and the V segment lost 7 bases, leaving 6 bases of the junction unmatched. The CDR3 consists of 14 residues.

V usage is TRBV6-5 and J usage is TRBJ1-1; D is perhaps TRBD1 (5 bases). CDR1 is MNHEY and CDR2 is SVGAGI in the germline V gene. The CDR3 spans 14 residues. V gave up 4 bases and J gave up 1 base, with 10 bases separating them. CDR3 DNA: TGTGCCAGCAGTTCCGGGACCCCGAACACTGAAGCTTTCTTT. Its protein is CASSSGTPNTEAFF.

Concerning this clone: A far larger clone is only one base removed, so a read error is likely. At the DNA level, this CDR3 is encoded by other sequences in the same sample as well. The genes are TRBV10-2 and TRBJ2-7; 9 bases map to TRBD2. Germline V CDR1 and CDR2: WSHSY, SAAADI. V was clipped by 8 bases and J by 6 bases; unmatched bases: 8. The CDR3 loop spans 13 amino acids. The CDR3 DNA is TGCGCCAGCCGGGCGGGAGGGCCCTTCGAGCAGTACTTC. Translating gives CASRAGGPFEQYF.

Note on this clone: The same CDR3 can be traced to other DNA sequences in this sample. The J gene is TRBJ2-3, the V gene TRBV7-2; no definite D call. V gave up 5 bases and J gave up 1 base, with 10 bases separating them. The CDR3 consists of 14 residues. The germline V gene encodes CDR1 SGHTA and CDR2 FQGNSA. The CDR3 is CASSADAGTDTQYF. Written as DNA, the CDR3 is TGTGCCAGCAGCGCGGACGCAGGCACAGATACGCAGTATTTT. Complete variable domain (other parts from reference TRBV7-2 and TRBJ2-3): GAGVSQSPSNKVTEKGKDVELRCDPISGHTALYWYRQSLGQGLEFLIYFQGNSAPDKSGLPSDRFSAERTGGSVSTLTIQRTQQEDSAVYLCASSADAGTDTQYFGPGTRLTVL.

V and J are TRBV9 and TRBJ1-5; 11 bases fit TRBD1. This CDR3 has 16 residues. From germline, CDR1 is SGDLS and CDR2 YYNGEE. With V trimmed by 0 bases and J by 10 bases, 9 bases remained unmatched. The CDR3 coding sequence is TGTGCCAGCAGCGTAGCTTGGACAGGGGGCGATGGACCCCAGCATTTT. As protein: CASSVAWTGGDGPQHF.

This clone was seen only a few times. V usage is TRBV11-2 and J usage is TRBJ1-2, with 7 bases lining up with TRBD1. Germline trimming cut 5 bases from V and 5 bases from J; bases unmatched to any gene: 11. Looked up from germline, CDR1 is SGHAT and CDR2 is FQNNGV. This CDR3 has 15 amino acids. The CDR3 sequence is CASSPGGSQGYGYTF. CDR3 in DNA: TGTGCCAGCAGCCCAGGGGGGTCACAGGGGTATGGCTACACCTTC. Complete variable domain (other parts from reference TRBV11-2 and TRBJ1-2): EAGVAQSPRYKIIEKRQSVAFWCNPISGHATLYWYQQILGQGPKLLIQFQNNGVVDDSQLPKDRFSAERLKGVDSTLKIQPAKLEDSAVYLCASSPGGSQGYGYTFGSGTRLTVV.

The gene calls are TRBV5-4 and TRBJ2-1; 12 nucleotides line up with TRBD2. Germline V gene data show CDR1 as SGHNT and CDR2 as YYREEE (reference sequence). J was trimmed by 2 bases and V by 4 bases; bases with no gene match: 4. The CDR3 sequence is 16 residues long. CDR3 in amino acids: CASSPRTSGAYNEQFF. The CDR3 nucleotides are TGTGCCAGCAGCCCCCGGACTAGCGGGGCCTACAATGAGCAGTTCTTC.

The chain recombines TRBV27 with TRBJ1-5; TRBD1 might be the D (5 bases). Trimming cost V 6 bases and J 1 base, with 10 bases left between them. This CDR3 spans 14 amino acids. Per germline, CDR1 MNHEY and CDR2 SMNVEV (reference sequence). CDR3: CASRGWGSNQPQHF. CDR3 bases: TGTGCCAGCAGGGGCTGGGGCAGCAATCAGCCCCAGCATTTT.

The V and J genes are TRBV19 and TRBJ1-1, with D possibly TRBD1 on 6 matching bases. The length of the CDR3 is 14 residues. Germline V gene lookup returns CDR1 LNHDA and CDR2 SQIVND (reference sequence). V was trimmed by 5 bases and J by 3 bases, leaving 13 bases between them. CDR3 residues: CASSRRGGYTEAFF. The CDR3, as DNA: TGTGCCAGTAGTCGAAGGGGGGGCTACACTGAAGCTTTCTTT.

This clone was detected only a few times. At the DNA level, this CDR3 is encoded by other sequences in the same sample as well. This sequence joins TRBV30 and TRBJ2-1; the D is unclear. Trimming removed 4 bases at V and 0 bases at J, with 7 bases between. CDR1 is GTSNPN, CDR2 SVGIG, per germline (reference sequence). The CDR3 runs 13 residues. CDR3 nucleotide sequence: TGTGCCTGGACCCGAAGCTCCTACAATGAGCAGTTCTTC. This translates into CAWTRSSYNEQFF. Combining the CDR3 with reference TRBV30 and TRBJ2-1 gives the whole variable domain SQTIHQWPATLVQPVGSPLSLECTVEGTSNPNLYWYRQAAGRGLQLLFYSVGIGQISSEVPQNLSASRPQDRQFILSSKKLLLSDSGFYLCAWTRSSYNEQFFGPGTRLTVL.

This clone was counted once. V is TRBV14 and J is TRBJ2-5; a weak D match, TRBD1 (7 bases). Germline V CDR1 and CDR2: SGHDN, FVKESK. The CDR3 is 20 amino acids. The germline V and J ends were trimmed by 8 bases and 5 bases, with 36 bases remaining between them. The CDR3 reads CASGGGGQDETEEEEETQYF. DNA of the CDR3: TGTGCCAGCGGAGGGGGAGGACAGGATGAGACCGAGGAGGAAGAGGAGACCCAGTACTTC.

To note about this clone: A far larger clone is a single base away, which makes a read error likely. The CDR3 DNA follows: TGTGTCTGGAGTAGACAGGCGAATGAAGCTTTCTTT. It yields the protein CVWSRQANEAFF. The rearrangement joins TRBV30 to TRBJ1-1; weak D call: TRBD1 (6 bases). Looked up from germline, CDR1 is GTSNPN and CDR2 is SVGIG (reference sequence). This CDR3 spans 12 amino acids.

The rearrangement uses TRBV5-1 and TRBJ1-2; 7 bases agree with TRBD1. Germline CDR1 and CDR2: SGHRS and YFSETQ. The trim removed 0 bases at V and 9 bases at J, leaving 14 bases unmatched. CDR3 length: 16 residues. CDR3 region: CASSLDGWTGDKSYTF. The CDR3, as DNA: TGCGCCAGCAGCTTGGATGGGTGGACAGGAGACAAGAGCTACACCTTC.

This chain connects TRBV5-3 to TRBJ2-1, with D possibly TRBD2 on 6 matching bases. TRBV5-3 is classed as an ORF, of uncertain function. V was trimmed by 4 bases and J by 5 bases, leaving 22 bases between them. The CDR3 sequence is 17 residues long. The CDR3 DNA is TGTGCCAGAAGCCCCCCCGTTAGTAGCGGTCGACACAATGAGCAGTTCTTC. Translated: CARSPPVSSGRHNEQFF.

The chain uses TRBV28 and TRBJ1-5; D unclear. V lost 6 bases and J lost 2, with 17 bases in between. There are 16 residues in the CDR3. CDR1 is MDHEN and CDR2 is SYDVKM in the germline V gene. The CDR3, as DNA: TGTGCCAGCAGGACAAAAAAGGGTGGGGGCAATCAGCCCCAGCATTTT. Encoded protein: CASRTKKGGGNQPQHF.

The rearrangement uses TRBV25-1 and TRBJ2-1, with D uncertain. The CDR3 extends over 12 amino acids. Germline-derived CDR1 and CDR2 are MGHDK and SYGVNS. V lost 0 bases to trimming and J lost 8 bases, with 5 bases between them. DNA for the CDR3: TGTGCCAGCAGTGAATACCTAGATGAGCAGTTCTTC. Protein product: CASSEYLDEQFF. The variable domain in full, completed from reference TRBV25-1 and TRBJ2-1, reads EADIYQTPRYLVIGTGKKITLECSQTMGHDKMYWYQQDPGMELHLIHYSYGVNSTEKGDLSSESTVSRIRTEHFPLTLESARPSHTSQYLCASSEYLDEQFFGPGTRLTVL.

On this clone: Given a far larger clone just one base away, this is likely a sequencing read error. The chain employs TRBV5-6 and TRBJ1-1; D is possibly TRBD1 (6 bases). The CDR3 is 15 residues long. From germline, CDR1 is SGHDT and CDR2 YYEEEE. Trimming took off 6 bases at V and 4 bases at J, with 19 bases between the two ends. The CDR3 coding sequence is TGTGCCAGCACCCTGGCTGGGGGCTTGCCCACTGAAGCTTTCTTT. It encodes CASTLAGGLPTEAFF.